This T cell receptor beta chain was observed in a study of blood T cell repertoires in COVID-19. Study overall: The United States, Italy and Spain supplied acute and convalescent COVID-19 samples. In each case, the material was cDNA or gDNA derived from T cells, B-cell-depleted T cells, or PBMCs.

Germline CDR1 SGHRS, CDR2 YFSETQ. This CDR3 has 12 amino acids. The germline V and J ends were trimmed by 3 bases and 4 bases, with 7 bases remaining between them. Per the original methods: Counts of nucleated cells, estimated from reference gene primer amplification, were obtained. Some clones are missing from TCRdb's copy, which holds only in-frame ones; the method was immunoSEQ multiplex PCR. V, J and clone size are taken as reported in that table, and D and trimming were inferred from the DNA itself. The data show about 140,000 clones, with about 87% seen just once and 9.5% to 12% held by the top ten.

The TCR originated in a woman at least 80 years old with acute or convalescent COVID-19. This chain uses TRBV5-1 with TRBJ1-2; D perhaps matches TRBD1 (6 bases). The specimen sequenced was peripheral blood. As DNA, the CDR3 is TGCGCCAGCAGCTACAGGGCCTATGGCTACACCTTC. Protein product: CASSYRAYGYTF.